This T cell receptor beta chain was found in a study of STAT5B mutations in CD4+ large granular lymphocyte leukemia. The assay was run at survey level. Data came from immunoSEQ multiplex PCR; TCRdb stores just in-frame clones and leaves some out. The sample has about 46,000 clones, more than 65% seen once. Study-level findings and limits: 8/27 top patient clones versus 2/35 control clones were TRBV06-family. Without putative leukemic clones, patient CD4-sorted repertoires remained more clonal than healthy CD4+ repertoires. No patients shared main leukemic clonotypes, though about 24% appeared at low frequency elsewhere.

This clone was picked up a small number of times. Its target is not known. The CDR3 is made up of 15 amino acids. V lost 5 bases and J 0 bases, leaving 13 bases between the germline ends. Germline V gene data show CDR1 as SGHVS and CDR2 as FQNEAQ. The chain recombines TRBV7-8 with TRBJ1-1; no reliable D call. The sample comprised CD4+ T cells from blood buffy coats. This TCR was sampled from a human donor in good health. The CDR3 bases are TGTGCCAGCAGCCCGGCCGTGTGGATGAACACTGAAGCTTTCTTT. Amino acids: CASSPAVWMNTEAFF.